Below are 14 T cell receptor beta chains sequenced from a single sample in a study of cytomegalovirus exposure and HLA in healthy donors. 60 Vbeta and 13 Jbeta primers were used in PCR. The protocol was immunoSEQ multiplex PCR, while the TCRdb copy is restricted to in-frame clones and leaves out a portion. Of over 150,000 clones in the sample, roughly 74% were seen once. Sequenced material: PBMCs. The receptors were sampled from a man younger than 35 in good health and CMV-seronegative.

The CDR3, as DNA: TGTGCCAGCAAACGAGGAGGCATAGCTAACTATGGCTACACCTTC. Translating it yields CASKRGGIANYGYTF. The chain recombines TRBV27 with TRBJ1-2; D unclear. This CDR3 has 15 amino acids. CDR1 and CDR2 from the germline V gene are MNHEY and SMNVEV (reference sequence). Trimming took off 7 bases at V and 0 bases at J, with 15 bases between the two ends.

This chain uses TRBV4-1 with TRBJ2-5, with 9 nucleotides matching TRBD2. The CDR3 runs to 14 residues. V was clipped by 4 bases and J by 2 bases; unmatched bases: 2. Germline V gives CDR1 MGHRA, CDR2 YSYEKL. DNA for the CDR3: TGCGCCAGCAGCCGCACTAGCGGGCAAGAGACCCAGTACTTC. This codes for CASSRTSGQETQYF.

The CDR3 spells CASSSGTVIMEAFF. The CDR3 DNA reads as TGCGCCAGCAGCTCCGGGACAGTTATAATGGAAGCTTTCTTT. The chain joins TRBV5-1 to TRBJ1-1, with 7 bases aligning to TRBD1. The ends lost 3 bases at V and 8 bases at J; junction bases unmatched: 10. Germline CDR1 reads SGHRS; CDR2 reads YFSETQ. CDR3 length: 14 amino acids.

The chain is built from TRBV2 and TRBJ1-5; 9 bases match TRBD1. Losses at the gene ends were 7 bases for V and 3 bases for J; bases not matched to a gene: 10. Germline CDR1 reads SNHLY; CDR2 reads FYNNEI. The CDR3 has 16 residues. CDR3 sequence reads: CASKFDRGYNNQPQHF. The CDR3 DNA sequence: TGTGCCAGCAAGTTTGACAGGGGGTATAACAATCAGCCCCAGCATTTT. The complete variable domain, with remaining parts taken from reference TRBV2 and TRBJ1-5, reads EPEVTQTPSHQVTQMGQEVILRCVPISNHLYFYWYRQILGQKVEFLVSFYNNEISEKSEIFDDQFSVERPDGSNFTLKIRSTKLEDSAMYFCASKFDRGYNNQPQHFGDGTRLSIL.

The chain carries TRBV28 and TRBJ2-7; D is possibly TRBD1 (5 bases). Germline V gene data show CDR1 as MDHEN and CDR2 as SYDVKM. This CDR3 has 15 amino acids. Deletions cut 4 bases from V and 7 bases from J, with 20 bases between. Here the CDR3 DNA reads TGTGCCAGCAGTTCCCCCGCCCGACCCGCAGGGGAGCAGTACGTC. Its protein product is CASSSPARPAGEQYV.

The chain carries TRBV9 and TRBJ2-3, with 8 positions matching TRBD2. Germline V gene data show CDR1 as SGDLS and CDR2 as YYNGEE. The J segment lost 1 base and the V segment lost 4 bases, leaving 8 bases of the junction unmatched. CDR3 size: 16 residues. CDR3 coding DNA: TGTGCCAGCAGCCCCATCATCGGGGGGGGCACAGATACGCAGTATTTT. Translation: CASSPIIGGGTDTQYF.

The chain recombines TRBV5-6 with TRBJ2-2; the D gene is possibly TRBD2 (6 bases). The CDR3 contains 16 residues. Trimming took off 3 bases at V and 3 bases at J, with 15 bases between the two ends. CDR1 and CDR2 from the germline V gene are SGHDT and YYEEEE. CDR3 loop: CASSSLGGWDTGELFF. The DNA for the CDR3 is TGTGCCAGCAGCTCTTTAGGAGGGTGGGACACCGGGGAGCTGTTTTTT.

V is TRBV6-5 and J is TRBJ1-5; D possibly corresponds to TRBD1 (6 bases). CDR3 length equals 15 residues. Trimming cost V 5 bases and J 6 bases, with 17 bases left between them. Germline-derived CDR1 and CDR2 are MNHEY and SVGAGI. The CDR3 is CASSIQGGWGQPQHF. The DNA of the CDR3 is TGTGCCAGCAGTATACAGGGCGGTTGGGGTCAGCCCCAGCATTTT.

The chain couples TRBV7-9 to TRBJ1-3, with 7 bases fitting TRBD1. The ends lost 5 bases at V and 2 bases at J; junction bases unmatched: 6. The CDR3 has 15 residues. CDR1 is SEHNR, CDR2 FQNEAQ, per germline (reference sequence). The CDR3 spells CASSSDRDPGNTIYF. CDR3 nucleotides: TGTGCCAGCAGCAGCGACAGGGACCCTGGAAACACCATATATTTT.

This clone has a handful of counts. V is TRBV7-9 and J is TRBJ2-6; a possible D gene is TRBD1 (5 bases). CDR3 length: 17 residues. Per the germline V gene, CDR1 is SEHNR and CDR2 is FQNEAQ (reference sequence). V was pared by 0 bases and J by 0 bases, with 9 bases between. CDR3 DNA: TGTGCCAGCAGCTTAGCACAGGTTCGCTCTGGGGCCAACGTCCTGACTTTC. Protein: CASSLAQVRSGANVLTF.

The V and J genes are TRBV7-3 and TRBJ1-1, with 7 positions matching TRBD1. CDR1 SGHTA and CDR2 FQGTGA come from the germline V gene. The V gene end was trimmed by 5 bases and the J gene end by 7 bases; junction bases not matched to a gene: 7. This CDR3 has 13 residues. The CDR3 spells CASSPERDSEAFF. Written as DNA, the CDR3 is TGTGCCAGCAGCCCAGAAAGGGACAGTGAAGCTTTCTTT.

This clone was picked up a small number of times. CDR3 protein: CASSLGTGFSYEQYF. As DNA, the CDR3 is TGCGCCAGCAGCTTGGGGACAGGGTTCTCCTACGAGCAGTACTTC. This chain joins TRBV5-1 and TRBJ2-7; 8 nucleotides align to TRBD1. This CDR3 contains 15 residues. V trimming: 0 bases; J trimming: 0 bases; junction bases outside the gene matches: 2. CDR1 is SGHRS, CDR2 YFSETQ, per germline.

V usage is TRBV19 and J usage is TRBJ2-5; 10 bases align to TRBD1. CDR1 LNHDA and CDR2 SQIVND come from the germline V gene (reference sequence). CDR3 length equals 15 residues. V gave up 7 bases and J gave up 1 base; unmatched junction bases: 6. In DNA form, the CDR3 reads TGTGCCAGTACTCGGGACAGGGGAGGCCAAGAGACCCAGTACTTC. Encoded protein: CASTRDRGGQETQYF.

The DNA of the CDR3 is TGTGCCTGTCCAGATCGACAGGGTCTTGCCCATGGCTACACCTTC. Protein sequence: CACPDRQGLAHGYTF. The chain employs TRBV30 and TRBJ1-2; 7 bases agree with TRBD1. The junction had 16 bases not matched to a gene; V was cut back by 6 bases and J by 6 bases. The length of the CDR3 is 15 residues. Germline V gene sequence: CDR1 GTSNPN, CDR2 SVGIG (reference sequence).